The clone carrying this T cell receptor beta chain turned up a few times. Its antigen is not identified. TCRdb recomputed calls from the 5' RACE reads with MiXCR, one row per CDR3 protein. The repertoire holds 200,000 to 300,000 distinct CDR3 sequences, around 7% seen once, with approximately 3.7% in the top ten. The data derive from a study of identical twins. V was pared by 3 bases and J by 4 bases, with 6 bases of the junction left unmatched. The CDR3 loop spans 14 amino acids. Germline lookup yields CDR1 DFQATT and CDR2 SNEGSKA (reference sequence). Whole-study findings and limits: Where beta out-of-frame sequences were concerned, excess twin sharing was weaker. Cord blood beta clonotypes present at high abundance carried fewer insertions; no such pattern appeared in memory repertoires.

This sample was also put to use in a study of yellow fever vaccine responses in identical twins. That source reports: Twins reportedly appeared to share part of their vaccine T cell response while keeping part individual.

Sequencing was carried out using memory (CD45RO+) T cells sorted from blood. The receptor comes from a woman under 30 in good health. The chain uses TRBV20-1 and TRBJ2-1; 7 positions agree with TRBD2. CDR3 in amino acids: CSASFLAAYNEQFF. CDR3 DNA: TGCAGTGCTAGTTTTCTAGCGGCTTACAATGAGCAGTTCTTC.